This paragraph covers one T cell receptor beta chain sequence. Each cell subset's genomic DNA was divided evenly among several immunoSEQ plates. Sequenced by immunoSEQ multiplex PCR; TCRdb stores in-frame clones only, minus some. The data show over 95,000 clones, more than 65% seen once. The CDR3 has 11 residues. Trimming removed 0 bases from V and 7 bases from J, with 4 bases in between. CDR1 and CDR2 from the germline V gene are SGHDT and YYEEEE. This entry belongs to a study of shared clonotypes between healthy human individuals. At the level of the study: Donor ages ranged 18 to 49 years: a couple of women, three men.

There were no recent acute infections or vaccinations among the donors, who were healthy HIV-negative adults. With CCR7-negative CD45RA+ TemRA cells, CD45RO+ cells were combined in CD8 memory. Sequencing used memory CD8+ T cells sorted from blood. Subset defined: CD45RO+ cells pooled with CCR7-negative TemRA cells. This sequence was found in a woman in her thirties in good health. The chain carries TRBV5-6 and TRBJ1-1; no firm D call. For the CDR3, the DNA is TGTGCCAGCAGCTTGGACGGTGAAGCTTTCTTT. Translation: CASSLDGEAFF.